One sample yielded the 30 T cell receptor beta chains listed below, sequenced in a study of CD8+ T cells in alopecia areata. Following extraction, RNA underwent reverse transcription to cDNA, which served as the sequencing template. Sequencing used immunoSEQ multiplex PCR; TCRdb keeps in-frame clones, though not all of them. Captured here are some 110,000 clones, none seen once; the top ten comprise roughly a fifth. The material sequenced was lesional skin. Receptor source: a C3H/HeJ mouse with alopecia areata. The mouse line has the MHC haplotype H2-k.

This clone was counted ten times or more. Germline and genes: mouse. Partial CDR3 DNA: TGTGCCACCCGACAGGGGAAGGGCTCC. It translates to CATRQGKGS. The CDR3 in its entirety is CATRQGKGSDYTF. This chain joins TRBV13-3 and TRBJ1-2; 8 positions match TRBD1. The CDR3 goes on 4 residues after the read ends, and that part is filled in from the germline J gene. Germline V gene data show CDR1 as NNHDY and CDR2 as SYVADS. V gave up 9 bases and J gave up 4 bases; unmatched junction bases: 8. The CDR3 covers 13 residues.

As to this clone: Mouse gene names apply. Sequencing ends 4 residues short of the CDR3 end; the germline J gene provides the rest. The rearrangement links TRBV13-3 to TRBJ2-3; 8 bases are a match to TRBD2. Trimming took 3 bases from V and 3 from J; bases not matched to a gene: 3. Per germline, CDR1 NNHDY and CDR2 SYVADS. The CDR3 runs 14 residues. The CDR3 here is CASSGSGGAETLYF. The CDR3 bases that were read are TGTGCCAGCAGTGGATCTGGGGGGGCAGAA.

This clone was observed a handful of times. All gene names here are mouse names. The read comes to an end 4 residues before the CDR3 does, leaving the germline J gene to fill in the end. The gene calls are TRBV1 and TRBJ2-2, with 7 bases that match TRBD2. J gave up 0 bases and V 0 bases, and 10 bases lay outside the gene matches. Per the germline V gene, CDR1 is NSQYPW and CDR2 is LRSPGD (reference sequence). This CDR3 is built from 19 residues. CDR3 DNA (partial): TGCACCTGCAGTGCAGATCCTCCCGCTGGGGGAGCAAACACCGGG. Encoded protein: CTCSADPPAGGANTG. The CDR3, in full, reads CTCSADPPAGGANTGQLYF.

At least ten counts were recorded for this clone. These gene names are mouse names. The read terminates 4 residues before the CDR3 end, so the remaining end is supplied by the germline J gene. The chain links TRBV13-3 to TRBJ2-7, with a weak D call TRBD1 (5 bases). This CDR3 has 13 amino acids. Germline CDR1 NNHDY, CDR2 SYVADS. The part of the CDR3 DNA that was read is TGTGCCAGCAGTGATTACAGACAGTAT. This gives the protein CASSDYRQY. The whole CDR3 region reads CASSDYRQYEQYF.

As regards this clone: Germline and genes: mouse. The CDR3 end falls 4 residues outside the read, so it is completed with the germline J gene. The chain has TRBV17 and TRBJ2-1; TRBD2 matches at 11 bases. The germline CDR1 and CDR2 sequences are MNHDT and YYDKIL. Losses at the gene ends were 2 bases for V and 6 bases for J; bases not matched to a gene: 3. The CDR3 loop spans 15 amino acids. The CDR3 sequence: CASSRPGLGVAEQFF. The covered CDR3 bases are TGTGCTAGCAGTAGACCGGGACTGGGGGTTGCT.

As regards this clone: The genes and germline here are from mouse. The read halts 4 residues ahead of the CDR3 end, with the missing end drawn from the germline J gene. J is TRBJ2-2 and V is TRBV13-3; D unresolved. Per the germline V gene, CDR1 is NNHDY and CDR2 is SYVADS. V gave up 0 bases and J gave up 2 bases, with 5 bases separating them. The CDR3 runs to 14 residues. CDR3 DNA, as far as it was read: TGTGCCAGCAGTGATGTTCAGAACACCGGG. It encodes CASSDVQNTG. The full CDR3 reads CASSDVQNTGQLYF.

This clone was seen a few times. Gene names denote mouse genes. Read data end 4 residues before the CDR3 end; the end is taken from the germline J gene. V usage is TRBV13-3 and J usage is TRBJ2-7; TRBD2 agrees at 10 bases. The germline CDR1 and CDR2 sequences are NNHDY and SYVADS. V dropped 5 bases and J dropped 3; count of bases not matched to a gene: 5. The CDR3 is made up of 14 amino acids. The CDR3 region is CASSGLGEGYEQYF. The DNA read from the CDR3 is TGTGCCAGCAGCGGACTGGGGGAGGGCTAT.

The sample holds many counts of this clone. Mouse germline and gene names are used. The read ends 4 residues shy of where the CDR3 ends; the end is completed using the germline J gene. This rearrangement joins TRBV13-1 to TRBJ2-1; 7 nucleotides line up with TRBD1. This CDR3 contains 14 residues. Germline-derived CDR1 and CDR2 are NSHNY and SYGAGN. V shed 3 bases and J 2 bases; nucleotides not matched to a gene: 2. The CDR3 DNA, read in part, is TGTGCCAGCAGTGCCGGGACAGACTATGCT. Protein product: CASSAGTDYA. The full CDR3 is CASSAGTDYAEQFF.

For this clone: Mouse gene names apply. The read finishes 4 residues shy of the CDR3 end, and the germline J gene is used to complete it. The rearrangement uses TRBV1 and TRBJ2-4, with D unresolved. Per germline, CDR1 NSQYPW and CDR2 LRSPGD (reference sequence). The CDR3 spans 14 residues. Incomplete CDR3 DNA: TGCACCTGCAGTGCAGATCTGGTTAAAAAC. Its protein is CTCSADLVKN. The whole CDR3 is CTCSADLVKNTLYF.

This clone was seen more than once but under ten times. Gene names are the mouse ones. The missing CDR3 end, 4 residues past where the read stops, is filled in from the germline J gene. This chain connects TRBV1 to TRBJ2-1, with 7 bases identical to TRBD2. Germline V gives CDR1 NSQYPW, CDR2 LRSPGD (reference sequence). The CDR3 length is 17 residues. The V and J ends lost 0 bases and 0 bases, in that order; junction bases with no gene match: 5. CDR3 region: CTCSADLSGGNYAEQFF. CDR3 DNA, as far as it was read: TGCACCTGCAGTGCAGATCTGTCTGGGGGTAACTATGCT.

Regarding this clone: The genes are named according to mouse. The CDR3 is cut off 4 residues early in the read; its end comes from the germline J gene. The chain combines TRBV13-3 with TRBJ2-2, with TRBD1 identical over 8 bases. The CDR3 loop spans 15 amino acids. In germline, CDR1 is NNHDY, CDR2 SYVADS. With 5 bases clipped from V and 1 base from J, the junction kept 4 bases outside the gene matches. The sequenced part of the CDR3 DNA is TGTGCCAGCAGGCCTGGGACAGGAAACACCGGG. It specifies CASRPGTGNTG. The CDR3 reads in full as CASRPGTGNTGQLYF.

This clone was seen a handful of times. Gene labels here are mouse ones. The read finishes 4 residues shy of the CDR3 end, and the germline J gene is used to complete it. The chain has TRBV13-3 and TRBJ1-1; 9 bases match TRBD1. The CDR3 spans 12 residues. CDR1 is NNHDY and CDR2 is SYVADS in the germline V gene. The chain's CDR3 is CASSGTGKEVFF. CDR3 bases read: TGTGCCAGCAGCGGGACAGGGAAA.

In its sample, this clone was seen a few times. The gene names here belong to mouse. The CDR3 end falls 4 residues outside the read, so it is completed with the germline J gene. The gene calls are TRBV17 and TRBJ2-7; the match to TRBD1 covers 11 bases. The CDR3 is 14 amino acids. Germline assignment: CDR1 MNHDT and CDR2 YYDKIL. CDR3 bases read: TGTGCTAGCAGTAGTGGGACAGGGGGGAAT. Its protein is CASSSGTGGN. The CDR3 as a whole reads CASSSGTGGNEQYF.

This clone was found many times. Gene and germline names: mouse. The sequenced fragment ends 4 residues before the CDR3 boundary, so the rest is inferred from the germline J gene. J is TRBJ2-7 and V is TRBV13-3; 10 bases match TRBD1. This CDR3 is 14 amino acids long. Trimming removed 2 bases from V and 3 bases from J; junction bases left unmatched: 2. Germline V CDR1 and CDR2: NNHDY, SYVADS. The part of the CDR3 DNA that was read is TGTGCCAGCAGTGAGGGACAGGGGAACTAT. This encodes CASSEGQGNY. The whole CDR3 protein is CASSEGQGNYEQYF.

This clone was seen only a few times. TCRdb and the translated DNA give different amino acids at residue 10; the protein presented here is the one translated from the DNA. Here the gene names and germline are mouse. The missing CDR3 end, 3 residues past where the read stops, is filled in from the germline J gene. This rearrangement joins TRBV19 to TRBJ1-6; D gene unclear. TRBJ1-6 is filed as an ORF, its function uncertain. Looked up from germline, CDR1 is FNHDT and CDR2 is SITEND (reference sequence). The CDR3 has 13 amino acids. V gave up 0 bases and J gave up 10 bases, with 8 bases separating them. The CDR3 sequence is CASSIGGGSPLYF. CDR3 DNA, as far as it was read: TGTGCCAGCAGTATAGGGGGTGGATCGCCC.

This clone was picked up a small number of times. Gene names and germline match the mouse. The CDR3 end is not reached by the read, which stops 4 residues before it; the germline J gene fills it in. This chain connects TRBV19 to TRBJ2-4; perhaps TRBD2 as D (6 bases). This CDR3 spans 13 amino acids. The germline gives CDR1 FNHDT, CDR2 SITEND (reference sequence). The CDR3 region is CASSMGWGNTLYF. The CDR3 bases that were read are TGTGCCAGCAGTATGGGCTGGGGAAAC.

This clone was found a few times. Mouse names are used for the genes. The read falls 4 residues short of the CDR3 end, and the missing part is taken from the germline J gene. The chain is built from TRBV1 and TRBJ2-1; TRBD1 is a possible D gene (6 bases). This CDR3 comprises 15 residues. V lost 3 bases, J lost 3 bases, and 12 bases lay in between. The germline V gene has CDR1 NSQYPW and CDR2 LRSPGD (reference sequence). The CDR3 is CTCSAALDSYAEQFF. CDR3 bases read: TGCACCTGCAGTGCGGCCCTGGACAGCTATGCT.

In regard to this clone: Genes and germline are mouse. The read stops 4 residues short of the end of the CDR3; the missing end is completed from the germline J gene. This chain connects TRBV1 to TRBJ2-2; 8 positions agree with TRBD1. J was trimmed by 1 base and V by 4 bases; bases with no gene match: 5. CDR3 length: 16 residues. The germline CDR1 and CDR2 sequences are NSQYPW and LRSPGD (reference sequence). CDR3: CTCSVSGTGNTGQLYF. The covered CDR3 bases are TGCACCTGCAGTGTCTCGGGGACAGGAAACACCGGG.

A few counts support this clone. The genes are named according to mouse. The read halts 4 residues ahead of the CDR3 end, with the missing end drawn from the germline J gene. This chain links TRBV16 with TRBJ2-7, with TRBD2 matching over 7 bases. With V trimmed by 1 base and J by 1 base, 4 bases remained unmatched. The CDR3 contains 15 residues. In germline, CDR1 is SGHSA, CDR2 FRNQAP. CDR3 sequence reads: CASSLGAWGSYEQYF. The CDR3 DNA, read in part, is TGTGCAAGCAGCTTAGGAGCCTGGGGGTCCTAT.

The sample holds a few counts of this clone. Gene names and germline match the mouse. Coverage ceases 4 residues before the CDR3 finishes, and the germline J gene fills in the end. V is TRBV13-3 and J is TRBJ2-5; no clear D. Germline assignment: CDR1 NNHDY and CDR2 SYVADS. Trimming stripped 2 bases from V and 0 bases from J, with 10 bases between. The CDR3 loop spans 15 amino acids. The CDR3 reads CASSDQTYNQDTQYF. Incomplete CDR3 DNA: TGTGCCAGCAGTGACCAGACATATAACCAAGAC.

This clone was counted between two and nine times. Gene names and germline refer to mouse. The CDR3 end falls 4 residues outside the read, so it is completed with the germline J gene. The V and J genes are TRBV13-3 and TRBJ2-1, with TRBD1 identical over 8 bases. CDR1 NNHDY and CDR2 SYVADS come from the germline V gene. Unmatched junction bases numbered 4, after V lost 2 bases and J lost 3 bases. CDR3 size: 15 residues. CDR3 region: CASSERTGGYAEQFF. CDR3 DNA, as far as it was read: TGTGCCAGCAGTGAGAGAACAGGGGGCTATGCT.

This clone was seen more than once but under ten times. Each gene name is a mouse one. The CDR3 DNA, read in part, is TGTGCCAGCGGTGGGGCCACGGGACTGGCCTAT. Amino acids: CASGGATGLAY. The full CDR3 is CASGGATGLAYEQYF. V gene TRBV13-2 combines with J gene TRBJ2-7; 8 bases match TRBD2. Read sequence stops 4 residues before the CDR3 end, and the germline J gene provides the missing end. Losses at the gene ends were 3 bases for V and 2 bases for J; bases not matched to a gene: 7. CDR3 length: 15 residues. Germline-derived CDR1 and CDR2 are NNHNN and SYGAGS (reference sequence).

Comment on this clone: The gene names given are mouse names. The CDR3 goes on 4 residues after the read ends, and that part is filled in from the germline J gene. In the same sample, other DNA sequences code for this CDR3. This chain uses TRBV19 with TRBJ1-4; D is uncertain. Germline V CDR1 and CDR2: FNHDT, SITEND (reference sequence). Deletions cut 0 bases from V and 6 bases from J, with 6 bases between. This CDR3 has 13 amino acids. The CDR3 spells CASSIGGDERLFF. The part of the CDR3 DNA that was read is TGTGCCAGCAGTATAGGGGGTGACGAA.

As regards this clone: Gene names follow the mouse nomenclature. Read data end 4 residues before the CDR3 end; the end is taken from the germline J gene. V and J are TRBV13-3 and TRBJ1-4; 7 bases align to TRBD1. The germline V gene has CDR1 NNHDY and CDR2 SYVADS. This CDR3 is built from 15 residues. Unmatched junction bases numbered 2, after V lost 3 bases and J lost 0 bases. The CDR3 DNA, read in part, is TGTGCCAGCAGTGTACAGGGGATTTCCAACGAA. Translated: CASSVQGISNE. The CDR3 in full is CASSVQGISNERLFF.

With respect to this clone: The translated DNA and TCRdb's protein are not identical at residue 12; the protein here was translated from the DNA. These gene names are mouse names. The covered CDR3 bases are TGTGCCAGCAGTGACTGGGGGAGGGATAATTCGCCC. Translated, it gives CASSDWGRDNSP. The CDR3 reads in full as CASSDWGRDNSPLYF. The chain combines TRBV13-1 with TRBJ1-6, with D possibly TRBD1 on 5 matching bases. The sequence runs out 3 residues before the end of the CDR3; the remainder is reconstructed from the germline J gene. TRBJ1-6 is an ORF; its function is uncertain. Deletions cut 2 bases from V and 5 bases from J, with 11 bases between. The CDR3 spans 15 residues. Germline CDR1 and CDR2: NSHNY and SYGAGN.

This clone was observed a handful of times. Gene names and germline match the mouse. Read coverage stops 4 residues before the CDR3 terminus; the germline J gene supplies the remainder. The rearrangement joins TRBV17 to TRBJ2-7; possible D gene TRBD2, 5 bases. The CDR3 has 14 amino acids. Deletions cut 1 base from V and 3 bases from J, with 10 bases between. Germline V CDR1 and CDR2: MNHDT, YYDKIL. CDR3 sequence: CASSRAGSLYEQYF. The part of the CDR3 DNA that was read is TGTGCTAGCAGTAGAGCTGGGAGCCTCTAT.

Worth noting for this clone: Mouse gene names apply. From the germline J gene comes the end of the CDR3, since the read stops 4 residues before it. The chain employs TRBV13-3 and TRBJ2-7; a possible D gene is TRBD2 (5 bases). The CDR3 loop spans 15 amino acids. The V gene's germline CDR1 is NNHDY and CDR2 SYVADS. The ends were cut back, 0 bases at V and 0 bases at J, with 10 bases in the middle. Incomplete CDR3 DNA: TGTGCCAGCAGTGATGCTCCCTGGGCCTCCTAT. Protein: CASSDAPWASY. The whole CDR3 protein is CASSDAPWASYEQYF.

As concerns this clone: Compared with germline, one end of the junction differs, possibly owing to a read error. Any gene name here is a mouse gene name. The CDR3 is cut off 4 residues early in the read; its end comes from the germline J gene. V usage is TRBV1 and J usage is TRBJ2-5; perhaps TRBD2 as D (6 bases). This CDR3 has 17 residues. CDR1 is NSQYPW and CDR2 is LRSPGD in the germline V gene (reference sequence). CDR3 protein: CTCSSDEVGTNQDTQYF. Incomplete CDR3 DNA: TGCACCTGCAGTTCAGATGAGGTGGGGACTAACCAAGAC. Supplemented by reference TRBV1 and TRBJ2-5, the full variable domain reads VTLLEQNPRWRLVPRGQAVNLRCILKNSQYPWMSWYQQDLQKQLQWLFTLRSPGDKEVKSLPGADYLATRVTDTELRLQVANMSQGRTLYCTCSSDEVGTNQDTQYFGPGTRLLVL.

This clone was counted only a few times. Mouse gene names apply. The read gets to within 4 residues of the CDR3 end, and the germline J gene fills in the rest. This sample also contains other DNA sequences that code for the same CDR3. This chain uses TRBV1 with TRBJ2-1; the match to TRBD2 covers 8 bases. The junction had 4 bases not matched to a gene; V was cut back by 3 bases and J by 3 bases. Looked up from germline, CDR1 is NSQYPW and CDR2 is LRSPGD (reference sequence). The CDR3 is 15 residues long. The DNA read from the CDR3 is TGCACCTGCAGTGCCGACCTGGGGGGCTATGCT. Translating gives CTCSADLGGYA. The full CDR3 sequence reads CTCSADLGGYAEQFF.

A note on this clone: Genes and germline are mouse. The CDR3 end is not reached by the read, which stops 4 residues before it; the germline J gene fills it in. Other DNA sequences from this sample encode an identical CDR3 as well. The genes are TRBV13-3 and TRBJ2-2, with 8 bases matching TRBD1. Germline CDR1 is NNHDY and CDR2 is SYVADS. The junction had 5 bases not matched to a gene; V was cut back by 4 bases and J by 3 bases. This CDR3 has 15 amino acids. This CDR3 is CASSSGGADTGQLYF. Partial CDR3 DNA: TGTGCCAGCAGTTCAGGGGGCGCGGACACCGGG.